These 25 T cell receptor beta chains were sequenced from one sample in a study of shared clonotypes between healthy human individuals. Clones were read by immunoSEQ multiplex PCR, and TCRdb kept only the in-frame ones, dropping some. The repertoire holds over a million clones, 70% to 80% seen once, with roughly 0.57% in the top ten. Sequences were obtained from memory CD4+ T cells from PBMCs. The subset is: CD45RA-negative fraction. These receptors all stem from a man younger than 30 in good health. Some clones in this sample may be carry-over from other donors' samples.

This clone came up once. The sample has other DNA sequences that encode this CDR3 too. This sequence joins TRBV11-2 and TRBJ2-1; 8 bases line up with TRBD2. The CDR3 extends over 15 amino acids. The germline CDR1 and CDR2 sequences are SGHAT and FQNNGV. Trimming took 3 bases from V and 0 from J; bases not matched to a gene: 1. The CDR3 loop reads CASSFTSGSYNEQFF. For the CDR3, the DNA is TGTGCCAGCAGCTTTACTAGCGGCTCCTACAATGAGCAGTTCTTC.

The J gene is TRBJ2-7, the V gene TRBV7-2; D gene ambiguous. In germline, CDR1 is SGHTA, CDR2 FQGNSA. The length of the CDR3 is 14 residues. Trimming took off 0 bases at V and 6 bases at J, with 12 bases between the two ends. The chain's CDR3 is CASSLAVWGSEQYF. The CDR3 nucleotides are TGTGCCAGCAGCTTAGCGGTATGGGGTTCCGAGCAGTACTTC. The whole variable domain, remainder taken from reference TRBV7-2 and TRBJ2-7, is GAGVSQSPSNKVTEKGKDVELRCDPISGHTALYWYRQSLGQGLEFLIYFQGNSAPDKSGLPSDRFSAERTGGSVSTLTIQRTQQEDSAVYLCASSLAVWGSEQYFGPGTRLTVT.

This sequence joins TRBV28 and TRBJ1-2, with 10 bases that match TRBD1. The CDR3 is 13 amino acids. Looked up from germline, CDR1 is MDHEN and CDR2 is SYDVKM. J was trimmed by 8 bases and V by 4 bases; bases with no gene match: 4. Written as DNA, the CDR3 is TGTGCCAGCAGTTGGGACAGGGGAGGAGGCTACACCTTC. It yields the protein CASSWDRGGGYTF.

The V and J genes are TRBV21-1 and TRBJ1-1; the table's D call of TRBD1 was not tested on the DNA. TRBV21-1 represents a pseudogene. The CDR3 contains 14 residues. The CDR3 sequence: CASRAGQGNTEAFF. In DNA form, the CDR3 reads TGTGCCAGCAGGGCGGGACAGGGGAACACTGAAGCTTTCTTT.

This clone was picked up many times. This chain uses TRBV18 with TRBJ2-3, with 8 bases aligning to TRBD1. Germline CDR1 KGHSH, CDR2 LQKENI. The CDR3 contains 14 residues. V lost 6 bases and J lost 4; bases outside the gene matches: 6. CDR3 loop: CASSQGGQADTQYF. Here the CDR3 DNA reads TGTGCCAGCTCCCAAGGGGGACAGGCAGATACGCAGTATTTT.

This clone was observed a handful of times. The gene calls are TRBV6-4 and TRBJ1-2; 8 bases align to TRBD1. The CDR3 is 14 residues long. CDR1 is MRHNA, CDR2 SNTAGT, per germline. The V and J ends lost 2 bases and 7 bases, in that order; junction bases with no gene match: 6. For the CDR3, the DNA is TGTGCCAGCAGTGACCAACAGGGGGTTGGTGGCTACACCTTC. Translated: CASSDQQGVGGYTF.

The genes are TRBV28 and TRBJ2-3, with D perhaps matching TRBD2 (6 bases). Germline V CDR1 and CDR2: MDHEN, SYDVKM. The V and J ends lost 7 bases and 9 bases respectively, with 38 bases between them. This CDR3 comprises 20 residues. The DNA for the CDR3 is TGTGCCAGCACTCAAACGGGGACTTGGGACCGTAGTGTAGCGACGAGGACGCAGTATTTT. It encodes CASTQTGTWDRSVATRTQYF.

V is TRBV5-5 and J is TRBJ2-3; D is perhaps TRBD1 (5 bases). The CDR3 is 14 residues long. The germline CDR1 and CDR2 sequences are SGHKS and YYEKEE (reference sequence). The ends were cut back, 5 bases at V and 0 bases at J, with 10 bases in the middle. The CDR3 DNA reads TGTGCCAGCAGTTGGGGCGGAAGCACAGATACGCAGTATTTT. This codes for CASSWGGSTDTQYF.

Details on this clone: Distinct nucleotide sequences in the sample also encode this CDR3. V gene TRBV20-1 combines with J gene TRBJ1-2; D might be TRBD1 (6 bases). This CDR3 is 11 amino acids long. With 5 bases removed from V and 4 bases from J, the gap between germline ends came to 8 bases. The germline CDR1 and CDR2 sequences are DFQATT and SNEGSKA (reference sequence). CDR3 nucleotide sequence: TGCAGTGCTTTGACAGGCTATGGCTACACCTTC. Translated: CSALTGYGYTF.

The V call is TRBV7-2, the J call TRBJ2-7, with TRBD2 as a possible D gene (6 bases). With 3 bases removed from V and 7 bases from J, the gap between germline ends came to 16 bases. Germline V lookup: CDR1 SGHTA, CDR2 FQGNSA. CDR3 length equals 14 residues. For the CDR3, the DNA is TGTGCCAGCAGCTTCGGCGGGACCTCCGGGGAGCAGTACTTC. Residues: CASSFGGTSGEQYF.

The chain couples TRBV18 to TRBJ2-4; 11 bases map to TRBD2. This CDR3 is 18 amino acids long. V trimming: 6 bases; J trimming: 1 base; junction bases outside the gene matches: 11. Per the germline V gene, CDR1 is KGHSH and CDR2 is LQKENI. The CDR3 loop is CASSPGTSGRGAKNIQYF. The CDR3 DNA reads as TGTGCCAGCTCCCCCGGGACTAGCGGCAGAGGGGCCAAAAACATTCAGTACTTC.

The chain has TRBV6-5 and TRBJ1-4; a possible D gene is TRBD1 (5 bases). V was shortened by 4 bases and J by 3 bases, with 12 bases between the two germline ends. The CDR3 length is 15 residues. Germline lookup yields CDR1 MNHEY and CDR2 SVGAGI. CDR3 sequence (DNA): TGTGCCAGCAGTTCCTACAGAGGGGCTAATGAAAAACTGTTTTTT. The encoded protein is CASSSYRGANEKLFF.

The V and J genes are TRBV5-1 and TRBJ1-2, with D possibly being TRBD1 (5 bases). V was shortened by 5 bases and J by 5 bases, with 7 bases between the two germline ends. The CDR3 is 11 amino acids. Per germline, CDR1 SGHRS and CDR2 YFSETQ. The CDR3 protein is CASSPGYGYTF. As DNA, the CDR3 is TGCGCCAGCAGTCCAGGGTATGGCTACACCTTC.

This clone turned up a few times. The gene calls are TRBV2 and TRBJ2-5, with 10 bases fitting TRBD2. J gave up 2 bases and V 4 bases, and 4 bases lay outside the gene matches. CDR1 is SNHLY and CDR2 is FYNNEI in the germline V gene. CDR3 length equals 15 residues. CDR3 sequence: CASSAGTSAQETQYF. CDR3 nucleotide sequence: TGTGCCAGCAGTGCCGGGACTAGCGCGCAAGAGACCCAGTACTTC. The variable domain in full, with the rest retrieved from reference TRBV2 and TRBJ2-5, is EPEVTQTPSHQVTQMGQEVILRCVPISNHLYFYWYRQILGQKVEFLVSFYNNEISEKSEIFDDQFSVERPDGSNFTLKIRSTKLEDSAMYFCASSAGTSAQETQYFGPGTRLLVL.

This clone was recorded only once. CDR3 sequence: CSAIASYEQYF. CDR3 DNA sequence: TGCAGTGCTATCGCCTCCTACGAGCAGTACTTC. V and J are TRBV20-1 and TRBJ2-7; no definite D call. There are 11 residues in the CDR3. CDR1 DFQATT and CDR2 SNEGSKA come from the germline V gene (reference sequence). The V end was cut by 4 bases, the J end by 0 bases, with 4 bases between.

The count of this clone is one. The CDR3 protein is CASSPQGLTTSGGTDTQYF. The CDR3 DNA reads TGTGCCAGCAGTCCACAGGGCCTCACGACTAGCGGAGGCACAGATACGCAGTATTTT. The genes are TRBV28 and TRBJ2-3, with 9 nucleotides matching TRBD2. V was pared by 5 bases and J by 1 base, with 16 bases of the junction left unmatched. The CDR3 loop spans 19 amino acids. Germline V lookup: CDR1 MDHEN, CDR2 SYDVKM.

This clone was recorded once. The same CDR3 can be traced to other DNA sequences in this sample. The J gene is TRBJ2-7, the V gene TRBV5-1; D is possibly TRBD1 (6 bases). This CDR3 contains 14 residues. Trimming cost V 2 bases and J 2 bases, with 11 bases left between them. CDR1 SGHRS and CDR2 YFSETQ come from the germline V gene. This CDR3 is CASSLVTGPYEQYF. DNA of the CDR3: TGCGCCAGCAGCTTAGTCACAGGGCCCTACGAGCAGTACTTC.

This chain connects TRBV28 to TRBJ2-1; 9 positions match TRBD2. Germline CDR1 is MDHEN and CDR2 is SYDVKM. This CDR3 has 17 amino acids. V shed 6 bases, J shed 1 base, and the junction held 10 bases outside the gene matches. CDR3 sequence: CASRGASGAGSYNEQFF. DNA for the CDR3: TGTGCCAGCAGAGGTGCTAGCGGGGCCGGATCCTACAATGAGCAGTTCTTC.

On this clone itself: A much larger clone differs from this one at a single base, so this may be a read error. The same CDR3 also results from other DNA sequences found in this sample. The CDR3 region has the DNA TGTGCCAGCAGTTCAAGCAATGAGCAGTTCTTC. Amino acids: CASSSSNEQFF. V and J are TRBV6-5 and TRBJ2-1; D gene ambiguous. Per germline, CDR1 MNHEY and CDR2 SVGAGI. The CDR3 runs to 11 residues. V gave up 4 bases and J gave up 6 bases, with 4 bases separating them.

As to this clone: This likely stems from a read error, as it lies one base from a far larger clone. CDR3 coding DNA: TGCAGCCTCTCTCAGGGTTCCGACTATGGCTACACCTTC. It yields the protein CSLSQGSDYGYTF. This chain connects TRBV29-1 to TRBJ1-2; a weak D match, TRBD1 (5 bases). V lost 8 bases and J lost 3, with 16 bases in between. CDR3 length: 13 residues. Germline loops: CDR1 SQVTM, CDR2 ANQGSEA.

The chain carries TRBV2 and TRBJ1-5; D remains unclear. The V end lost 8 bases, the J end lost 2 bases, and 7 bases lay between the germline ends. This CDR3 is built from 12 residues. Germline CDR1 is SNHLY and CDR2 is FYNNEI. The CDR3 is CASCAGNQPQHF. DNA of the CDR3: TGTGCCAGCTGTGCGGGCAATCAGCCCCAGCATTTT.

On this clone: A single base separates this from a much larger clone, so it may be a read error. This sample includes further DNA sequences coding for the same CDR3. The rearrangement links TRBV6-5 to TRBJ2-6, with D maybe TRBD1 (6 bases). Deletions cut 2 bases from V and 2 bases from J, with 7 bases between. CDR3 length equals 15 residues. Germline CDR1 and CDR2: MNHEY and SVGAGI. The chain's CDR3 is CASSYRGTGANVLTF. DNA of the CDR3: TGTGCCAGCAGTTACAGGGGGACTGGGGCCAACGTCCTGACTTTC.

Concerning this clone: A much larger clone is a single base away; this may be a read error. This chain links TRBV28 with TRBJ2-5, with a weak D call TRBD2 (6 bases). The CDR3 totals 14 residues. V was shortened by 5 bases and J by 5 bases, with 15 bases between the two germline ends. Germline V lookup: CDR1 MDHEN, CDR2 SYDVKM. The CDR3 region is CASSPGLWNETQYF. The DNA for the CDR3 is TGTGCCAGCAGTCCGGGACTTTGGAACGAGACCCAGTACTTC.

This clone was seen a handful of times. The chain joins TRBV18 to TRBJ2-2, with a tentative D call TRBD1 (6 bases). The V gene lost 2 bases and the J gene lost 1 base, with 11 bases spanning the gap. Germline CDR1 is KGHSH and CDR2 is LQKENI. There are 16 residues in the CDR3. As DNA, the CDR3 is TGTGCCAGCTCACCAGGAACAGGGCTGAACACCGGGGAGCTGTTTTTT. Translation: CASSPGTGLNTGELFF.

In the case of this clone: Additional DNA sequences in this sample encode the identical CDR3. The rearrangement links TRBV5-1 to TRBJ2-1; the match to TRBD2 covers 8 bases. The CDR3 has 15 residues. Germline CDR1 is SGHRS and CDR2 is YFSETQ. Trimming cost V 2 bases and J 4 bases; bases outside gene matches: 5. The CDR3 DNA follows: TGCGCCAGCAGCTTAATAGCGGGGTCGTACAATGAGCAGTTCTTC. This translates into CASSLIAGSYNEQFF.